The T cell receptor beta chain described here comes from a study of blood T cell repertoires in COVID-19. Study context: Samples of COVID-19 (acute and convalescent) were obtained from the United States, Italy and Spain. The analysed material was cDNA or gDNA that came from T cells, B-cell-depleted T cells, or PBMCs.

Per the authors' pipeline: Estimated nucleated cell counts came from reference gene primer amplification. The protocol was immunoSEQ multiplex PCR, while the TCRdb copy is restricted to in-frame clones and leaves out a portion. From that table come the V and J calls and clone size; the DNA was used to work out D and trimming. The repertoire consists of about 190,000 clones, with about 88% occurring once and the leading ten covering about an eighth. The germline gives CDR1 SGDLS, CDR2 YYNGEE. The CDR3 has 16 residues. Trimming at V came to 4 bases and at J to 7 bases, leaving 10 bases not matched to a gene.

The receptor was isolated from a man under 40 with active or convalescent COVID-19. Sequencing was carried out using peripheral blood. The genes are TRBV9 and TRBJ2-2, with 10 positions matching TRBD1. CDR3 DNA sequence: TGTGCCAGCAGCCTAAGGGACAGGGGAGATATCGGGGAGCTGTTTTTT. Amino acid sequence: CASSLRDRGDIGELFF.